Listed below are T cell receptor beta chains from one sample, sequenced in a study of Ad26.COV2.S vaccination and SARS-CoV-2 variants. Method: immunoSEQ multiplex PCR; TCRdb's copy keeps in-frame clones and lacks some. The profile shows some 400,000 clones, 70% to 90% of them singletons. This sample comprised peripheral blood, obtained in a trial of Ad26.COV2.S vaccine versus placebo. The origin of the receptors is a person aged 18-65 years who received the Ad26.COV2.S COVID-19 vaccine or a placebo. Both conserved end residues are part of each CDR3. Each record gives: V gene, CDR3 length, J gene, D gene, clone size, CDR3 DNA, CDR3 protein. The D gene is left open where the match is weak. Some rows have no size entry. The others give once, few or many, or a class for an expanded clone.

V: TRBV5-4; length: 15; J: TRBJ1-2; D: NA; size: few; DNA: TGTGCCAGCAGCCCGAGACAGTTAGCTAACTATGGCTACACCTTC; CDR3: CASSPRQLANYGYTF
V: TRBV2; length: 16; J: TRBJ2-3; D: TRBD2; size: NA; DNA: TGTGCCAGCTCGACTCCTCGCGGGGGACCCACAGATACGCAGTATTTT; CDR3: CASSTPRGGPTDTQYF
V: TRBV11-2; length: 14; J: TRBJ2-1; D: NA; size: NA; DNA: TGTGCCAGCCTAGGGGGGGTCCCTTACAATGAGCAGTTCTTC; CDR3: CASLGGVPYNEQFF
V: TRBV7-9; length: 18; J: TRBJ2-1; D: NA; size: once; DNA: TGTGCCAGCAGGCGGGACAGACTCACCGGGACTAACTACAATGAGCAGTTCTTC; CDR3: CASRRDRLTGTNYNEQFF
V: TRBV27; length: 13; J: TRBJ1-1; D: NA; size: NA; DNA: TGTGCCAGCCGTAGAGGGGGGTACACTGAAGCTTTCTTT; CDR3: CASRRGGYTEAFF
V: TRBV5-1; length: 14; J: TRBJ2-1; D: TRBD2; size: once; DNA: TGCGCCAGCAGCTGGGGGGGACTAGCGAGAGAGCAGTTCTTC; CDR3: CASSWGGLAREQFF
V: TRBV5-5; length: 14; J: TRBJ2-2; D: NA; size: NA; DNA: TGTGCCAGCAGCTACGGACCGAACACCGGGGAGCTGTTTTTT; CDR3: CASSYGPNTGELFF
V: TRBV19; length: 16; J: TRBJ1-5; D: TRBD1; size: NA; DNA: TGTGCCAGTAGTATAAAATGGGACAGGGATCTGATGCCCCAGCATTTT; CDR3: CASSIKWDRDLMPQHF
V: TRBV24-1; length: 13; J: TRBJ2-1; D: NA; size: NA; DNA: TGTGCCACCAGTGAATCGGGACGCCGGGAGCAGTTCTTC; CDR3: CATSESGRREQFF
V: TRBV19; length: 13; J: TRBJ2-7; D: NA; size: NA; DNA: TGTGCCAGTTCAAAACAGGATTACTACGAGCAGTACTTC; CDR3: CASSKQDYYEQYF
V: TRBV30; length: 16; J: TRBJ1-2; D: NA; size: NA; DNA: TGTGCCTGGAGTGCGCCCTCACAAGGATTTAACTATGGCTACACCTTC; CDR3: CAWSAPSQGFNYGYTF
V: TRBV7-2; length: 15; J: TRBJ2-7; D: TRBD2; size: NA; DNA: TGTGCCAGCAGCTTAGTGGCAGCGGGAACCTACGAGCAGTACTTC; CDR3: CASSLVAAGTYEQYF
V: TRBV5-6; length: 16; J: TRBJ2-1; D: TRBD2; size: NA; DNA: TGTGCCAGCAGCTCGACTCTAGCGGGAGCCAACAATGAGCAGTTCTTC; CDR3: CASSSTLAGANNEQFF
V: TRBV5-1; length: 16; J: TRBJ1-4; D: TRBD1; size: NA; DNA: TGCGCCAGCAGCCTCGGACAGGTTGCAACTAATGAAAAACTGTTTTTT; CDR3: CASSLGQVATNEKLFF
V: TRBV6-1; length: 15; J: TRBJ2-7; D: TRBD1; size: few; DNA: TGTGCCAGCAGTGAGGTGACAGGGAGCTCCTACGAGCAGTACTTC; CDR3: CASSEVTGSSYEQYF
V: TRBV2; length: 13; J: TRBJ2-4; D: NA; size: NA; DNA: TGTGCCAGCAGTTACCTTGAAGGAAACATTCAGTACTTC; CDR3: CASSYLEGNIQYF
V: TRBV7-9; length: 14; J: TRBJ2-1; D: TRBD2; size: NA; DNA: TGTGCCAGCAGCTTGGGACTAGGGGGAAATGAGCAGTTCTTC; CDR3: CASSLGLGGNEQFF
V: TRBV18; length: 14; J: TRBJ2-1; D: TRBD2; size: NA; DNA: TGTGCCAGCTCACCGTTAGCGGGAATAAATGAGCAGTTCTTC; CDR3: CASSPLAGINEQFF
V: TRBV6-6; length: 16; J: TRBJ2-7; D: TRBD1; size: NA; DNA: TGTGCCAGCAGAGAGTTCCCCGGGGACAGGGGCCACGAGCAGTACTTC; CDR3: CASREFPGDRGHEQYF
V: TRBV24-1; length: 15; J: TRBJ2-2; D: TRBD2; size: NA; DNA: TGTGCCACCAGTTTAGCGGGAGACTACACCGGGGAGCTGTTTTTT; CDR3: CATSLAGDYTGELFF
V: TRBV30; length: 14; J: TRBJ2-2; D: TRBD2; size: few; DNA: TGTGCCTCTAAACCCGGACTAGCAGCCGGGGAGCTGTTTTTT; CDR3: CASKPGLAAGELFF
V: TRBV21-1; length: 15; J: TRBJ1-5; D: NA; size: NA; DNA: TGTGCCAGCAGCAAAGGGGGCAGGGGGGATCAGCCCCAGCATTTT; CDR3: CASSKGGRGDQPQHF
V: TRBV11-2; length: 15; J: TRBJ2-7; D: NA; size: NA; DNA: TGTGCCAGCAGCTTAGGAGGTAGTGGGTCCTACGAGCAGTACTTC; CDR3: CASSLGGSGSYEQYF
V: TRBV19; length: 15; J: TRBJ2-2; D: TRBD2; size: NA; DNA: TGTGCCAGTAGTACCAGCGGGAGGGCCCCCGGGGAGCTGTTTTTT; CDR3: CASSTSGRAPGELFF
V: TRBV5-4; length: 15; J: TRBJ2-1; D: TRBD2; size: NA; DNA: TGTGCCAGCGCCCAGACTAGCGGGACCTACAATGAGCAGTTCTTC; CDR3: CASAQTSGTYNEQFF
V: TRBV7-9; length: 15; J: TRBJ2-5; D: NA; size: NA; DNA: TGTGCCAGCAGCCCCCTTCTGGGCCTTCAAGAGACCCAGTACTTC; CDR3: CASSPLLGLQETQYF
V: TRBV30; length: 15; J: TRBJ2-7; D: NA; size: few; DNA: TGTGCCTGGAGTGTCGGCCAGGTAGGTTTACGGCAGCAGTACTTC; CDR3: CAWSVGQVGLRQQYF
V: TRBV5-1; length: 15; J: TRBJ2-5; D: TRBD1; size: NA; DNA: TGCGCCAGCAGCCTACAGGGGGGTTACCAAGAGACCCAGTACTTC; CDR3: CASSLQGGYQETQYF
V: TRBV7-9; length: 19; J: TRBJ2-1; D: TRBD2; size: NA; DNA: TGTGCCAGCAGCCCGGGACTAGCGGGAGGGAGTACCTCCTACAATGAGCAGTTCTTC; CDR3: CASSPGLAGGSTSYNEQFF
V: TRBV5-4; length: 16; J: TRBJ1-1; D: NA; size: NA; DNA: TGTGCCAGCAGCCGCAAACAGGGTCTCGTTGGTCCTGAAGCTTTCTTT; CDR3: CASSRKQGLVGPEAFF
V: TRBV19; length: 15; J: TRBJ2-2; D: NA; size: once; DNA: TGTGCCAGTAGTATACGAGGCAGGAACACCGGGGAGCTGTTTTTT; CDR3: CASSIRGRNTGELFF
V: TRBV28; length: 15; J: TRBJ2-7; D: NA; size: NA; DNA: TGTGCCAGCAGGGCCTCGGGACTCCTCGGTTACGAGCAGTACTTC; CDR3: CASRASGLLGYEQYF
V: TRBV29-1; length: 14; J: TRBJ2-7; D: NA; size: NA; DNA: TGCAGCGTTGGGGGGGGCGGGACCCACTACGAGCAGTACTTC; CDR3: CSVGGGGTHYEQYF
V: TRBV5-1; length: 16; J: TRBJ2-7; D: TRBD1; size: NA; DNA: TGCGCCAGCAGCTTAGGACGGACAGGGGGGATCTACGAGCAGTACTTC; CDR3: CASSLGRTGGIYEQYF
V: TRBV30; length: 13; J: TRBJ1-5; D: TRBD1; size: NA; DNA: TGTGCCTGGAGTAAAGGACAGGTCCAGCCCCAGCATTTT; CDR3: CAWSKGQVQPQHF
V: TRBV5-4; length: 15; J: TRBJ2-2; D: TRBD1; size: NA; DNA: TGTGCCAGCACCGACAGGGGGCAAGACACCGGGGAGCTGTTTTTT; CDR3: CASTDRGQDTGELFF
V: TRBV28; length: 13; J: TRBJ1-1; D: NA; size: NA; DNA: TGTGCCAGCAGTTTAGTGGGGGCCACTGAAGCTTTCTTT; CDR3: CASSLVGATEAFF
V: TRBV7-9; length: 13; J: TRBJ2-7; D: NA; size: once; DNA: TGTGCCAGCAGCGAAGACAGTATGGTCGAGCAGTACTTC; CDR3: CASSEDSMVEQYF
V: TRBV12-3/TRBV12-4; length: 12; J: TRBJ2-1; D: NA; size: NA; DNA: TGTGCCAGCAGGCGGACTATCAATGAGCAGTTCTTC; CDR3: CASRRTINEQFF
V: TRBV11-2; length: 14; J: TRBJ1-5; D: NA; size: few; DNA: TGTGCCAGCAGCCCGGCATTTAGCAATCAGCCCCAGCATTTT; CDR3: CASSPAFSNQPQHF
V: TRBV29-1; length: 16; J: TRBJ1-1; D: TRBD1; size: few; DNA: TGCAGCGTTGGGGCCCGGGACAGGGGGGTGTCTGCTGAAGCTTTCTTT; CDR3: CSVGARDRGVSAEAFF
V: TRBV29-1; length: 12; J: TRBJ2-5; D: NA; size: NA; DNA: TGCAGCGTCCGGGGAGGAGGGGAGACCCAGTACTTC; CDR3: CSVRGGGETQYF
V: TRBV11-3; length: 13; J: TRBJ1-2; D: NA; size: NA; DNA: TGTGCCAGCAGCTTAAGCGGGGGCTATGGCTACACCTTC; CDR3: CASSLSGGYGYTF
V: TRBV12-3/TRBV12-4; length: 13; J: TRBJ2-7; D: NA; size: NA; DNA: TGTGCCAGCAGTCCCCGGCGAACCTACGAGCAGTACTTC; CDR3: CASSPRRTYEQYF
V: TRBV20-1; length: 11; J: TRBJ2-7; D: NA; size: NA; DNA: TGCAGTGCTGATTCTCTCTACGAGCAGTACTTC; CDR3: CSADSLYEQYF
V: TRBV2; length: 15; J: TRBJ2-2; D: TRBD2; size: NA; DNA: TGTGCCAGCAGTGAACTTAGACTAGCGTCCGGGGAGCTGTTTTTT; CDR3: CASSELRLASGELFF
V: TRBV4-3; length: 18; J: TRBJ2-7; D: TRBD2; size: NA; DNA: TGCGCCAGCAGCCAAGATAGTCGAGGCGCGGGAGTACCTGACGAGCAGTACTTC; CDR3: CASSQDSRGAGVPDEQYF
V: TRBV27; length: 16; J: TRBJ2-3; D: TRBD1; size: NA; DNA: TGTGCCAGCAGTTTATCCAGGGGGCTCGGCACAGATACGCAGTATTTT; CDR3: CASSLSRGLGTDTQYF